A single sample is the source of the 20 T cell receptor beta chains below, sequenced in a study of T cell clonality in common variable immunodeficiency. Clones were sequenced by immunoSEQ multiplex PCR, and TCRdb holds only the in-frame ones, with some missing. The sample was found to contain more than 65,000 clones, and every one recurs. The specimen was peripheral blood mononuclear cells. These receptors came from a person between 18 and 75 years old in good health.

There are many counts of this clone. Read coverage stops 3 residues before the CDR3 terminus; the germline J gene supplies the remainder. The rearrangement joins TRBV5-1 to TRBJ2-3; possibly TRBD2 for D (5 bases). Looked up from germline, CDR1 is SGHRS and CDR2 is YFSETQ. This CDR3 contains 16 residues. Trimming removed 1 base at V and 3 bases at J, with 15 bases between. CDR3 region: CASSLIVGSGTDTQYF. Incomplete CDR3 DNA: TGCGCCAGCAGCTTGATTGTAGGTTCGGGGACAGATACG.

This clone was counted only a few times. A single base separates this from a much larger clone, so it may be a read error. The CDR3 extends 3 residues past the end of the read, so its final part is completed from the germline J gene. The rearrangement uses TRBV19 and TRBJ2-2; D perhaps matches TRBD1 (6 bases). In germline, CDR1 is LNHDA, CDR2 SQIVND (reference sequence). The CDR3 sequence is 17 residues long. Partial CDR3 DNA: TGTGCCAGTAGTCCCCAGGGGAAGGGAACAGCTAATGAAAAG. Encoded protein: CASSPQGKGTANEK. The whole CDR3 reads CASSPQGKGTANEKLFF.

This clone was detected many times. The CDR3 reads CASSFRGYHNEQFF. CDR3 bases read: TGTGCCAGCAGCTTCCGGGGGTACCACAATGAG. The V gene is TRBV7-3, the J gene TRBJ2-1; D might be TRBD2 (6 bases). The read is 3 residues too short to cover the CDR3 end, so that end is filled in from the germline J gene. Germline CDR1 SGHTA, CDR2 FQGTGA. This CDR3 has 14 residues. Trimming stripped 3 bases from V and 5 bases from J, with 11 bases between.

This clone was seen many times. The CDR3 loop is CATSRSTGGLETQYF. The CDR3 bases that were read are TGTGCCACCTCACGAAGCACAGGGGGTCTGGAGACC. The genes are TRBV6-2 or TRBV6-3 and TRBJ2-5, with TRBD1 identical over 8 bases. The read is 3 residues too short to cover the CDR3 end, so that end is filled in from the germline J gene. CDR1 is MNHEY, CDR2 SVGEGT, per germline. Germline trimming cut 10 bases from V and 5 bases from J; bases unmatched to any gene: 15. This CDR3 has 15 residues.

This clone was seen ten or more times. Read coverage stops 3 residues before the CDR3 terminus; the germline J gene supplies the remainder. The V and J genes are TRBV19 and TRBJ2-1; 11 bases agree with TRBD2. The V gene end was trimmed by 7 bases and the J gene end by 3 bases; junction bases not matched to a gene: 5. The CDR3 runs to 15 residues. CDR1 is LNHDA and CDR2 is SQIVND in the germline V gene (reference sequence). The covered CDR3 bases are TGTGCCAGTACCCCGACTAGCGGGAACTACAATGAG. It encodes CASTPTSGNYNE. In full, the CDR3 reads CASTPTSGNYNEQFF.

This clone occurred many times. Coverage ceases 3 residues before the CDR3 finishes, and the germline J gene fills in the end. The chain uses TRBV2 and TRBJ1-2; 9 nucleotides line up with TRBD1. The junction had 7 bases not matched to a gene; V was cut back by 5 bases and J by 3 bases. Germline V lookup: CDR1 SNHLY, CDR2 FYNNEI. The CDR3 sequence is 15 residues long. The sequenced CDR3 bases are TGTGCCAGCAGTTCCCTGTGGGACAGGGACTATGGC. Protein sequence: CASSSLWDRDYG. The full CDR3 reads CASSSLWDRDYGYTF.

Ten or more counts support this clone. The read ends 3 residues shy of where the CDR3 ends; the end is completed using the germline J gene. V gene TRBV6-4 combines with J gene TRBJ2-3; D may be TRBD2 (5 bases). The V end lost 7 bases, the J end lost 1 base, and 18 bases lay between the germline ends. This CDR3 comprises 16 residues. Per the germline V gene, CDR1 is MRHNA and CDR2 is SNTAGT. The sequenced CDR3 bases are TGTGCCAGCATCGGCGGGCCCGCACGGCGCACAGATACG. Its translation: CASIGGPARRTDT. The whole CDR3 sequence reads CASIGGPARRTDTQYF.

In its sample, this clone was seen a few times. The read gets to within 3 residues of the CDR3 end, and the germline J gene fills in the rest. The chain carries TRBV25-1 and TRBJ2-7; TRBD2 matches 10 bases. The germline V gene encodes CDR1 MGHDK and CDR2 SYGVNS. J was trimmed by 0 bases and V by 8 bases; bases with no gene match: 7. The CDR3 totals 15 residues. The CDR3 is CASEKRTSGSYEQYF. The sequenced part of the CDR3 DNA is TGTGCCAGCGAGAAAAGGACTAGCGGCTCCTACGAG.

This clone was seen repeatedly, ten times or more. The read falls 3 residues short of the CDR3 end, and the missing part is taken from the germline J gene. V usage is TRBV19 and J usage is TRBJ1-1; D possibly corresponds to TRBD1 (6 bases). Germline V lookup: CDR1 LNHDA, CDR2 SQIVND (reference sequence). This CDR3 has 14 amino acids. The covered CDR3 bases are TGTGCCAGTAGTATAGCCACAGGGACATTCGAA. It encodes CASSIATGTFE. In full, the CDR3 is CASSIATGTFEAFF.

The table lists this clone with many counts. The read ends 3 residues shy of where the CDR3 ends; the end is completed using the germline J gene. The genes are TRBV19 and TRBJ2-7; TRBD2 aligns across 7 bases. Germline trimming cut 2 bases from V and 5 bases from J; bases unmatched to any gene: 9. Per the germline V gene, CDR1 is LNHDA and CDR2 is SQIVND (reference sequence). There are 15 residues in the CDR3. CDR3 bases read: TGTGCCAGTAGTATAAAAGCGGGACTCAGCGACGAG. Residues: CASSIKAGLSDE. The CDR3 in full is CASSIKAGLSDEQYF.

This clone was picked up many times. The read terminates 3 residues before the CDR3 end, so the remaining end is supplied by the germline J gene. The rearrangement links TRBV12-5 to TRBJ2-7; D is perhaps TRBD1 (6 bases). Germline-derived CDR1 and CDR2 are LGHNT and FRNRAP. With 9 bases removed from V and 2 bases from J, the gap between germline ends came to 17 bases. The CDR3 is made up of 14 amino acids. CDR3 sequence: CASELTGDTYEQYF. Partial CDR3 DNA: TGTGCTAGCGAGTTGACAGGTGATACCTACGAG.

This clone was picked up a small number of times. With the read ending 3 residues before the CDR3 end, the germline J gene is used to fill in that end. V is TRBV30 and J is TRBJ1-6, with 10 bases matching TRBD1. CDR1 GTSNPN and CDR2 SVGIG come from the germline V gene (reference sequence). The CDR3 has 19 amino acids. With 2 bases clipped from V and 6 bases from J, the junction kept 16 bases outside the gene matches. CDR3 bases read: TGTGCCTGGAGTCCTTTCACACCGGGACAGGGGTTTATTAATTCACCC. It translates to CAWSPFTPGQGFINSP. The full CDR3 protein reads CAWSPFTPGQGFINSPLHF.

This clone was picked up many times. The CDR3 extends 3 residues past the end of the read, so its final part is completed from the germline J gene. This chain connects TRBV5-6 to TRBJ2-7; the match to TRBD2 covers 8 bases. Germline CDR1 and CDR2: SGHDT and YYEEEE. The CDR3 consists of 15 residues. J lost 6 bases, V lost 0 bases, and 8 bases had no gene match. The CDR3 bases that were read are TGTGCCAGCAGCTTGGCCGGGGGGGCCGGGCCCGAG. Amino acids: CASSLAGGAGPE. The CDR3 reads in full as CASSLAGGAGPEQYF.

This clone was picked up many times. The CDR3 end falls 3 residues outside the read, so it is completed with the germline J gene. The chain combines TRBV20-1 with TRBJ2-2; 10 nucleotides align to TRBD1. V lost 0 bases to trimming and J lost 4 bases; unmatched junction nucleotides: 2. The V gene's germline CDR1 is DFQATT and CDR2 SNEGSKA (reference sequence). CDR3 length equals 15 residues. The CDR3 loop reads CSAREGTGATGELFF. CDR3 DNA, as far as it was read: TGCAGTGCTAGAGAAGGGACAGGGGCCACCGGGGAG.

This clone has a count of ten or more. With the read ending 3 residues before the CDR3 end, the germline J gene is used to fill in that end. The chain links TRBV7-6 to TRBJ2-7, with TRBD2 identical over 8 bases. V gave up 1 base and J gave up 5 bases; unmatched junction bases: 4. This CDR3 region has 14 residues. Germline lookup yields CDR1 SGHVS and CDR2 FNYEAQ. The CDR3: CASSLGLANDEQYF. The covered CDR3 bases are TGTGCCAGCAGCTTAGGACTAGCGAATGACGAG.

This clone has ten or more counts. Read coverage stops 3 residues before the CDR3 terminus; the germline J gene supplies the remainder. The genes are TRBV9 and TRBJ2-5; maybe TRBD2 (6 bases). Germline V gene sequence: CDR1 SGDLS, CDR2 YYNGEE. The V end was cut by 1 base, the J end by 4 bases, with 11 bases between. CDR3 length equals 14 residues. The sequenced CDR3 bases are TGTGCCAGCAGCGTATCGGGACTCCCAGAGACC. It yields the protein CASSVSGLPET. The whole CDR3 sequence reads CASSVSGLPETQYF.

This clone was found many times. The read terminates 3 residues ahead of where the CDR3 ends, so the germline J gene completes it. This chain joins TRBV15 and TRBJ2-7; TRBD1 is a possible D gene (6 bases). Germline V gives CDR1 LNHNV, CDR2 YYDKDF (reference sequence). The ends were cut back, 0 bases at V and 0 bases at J, with 9 bases in the middle. This CDR3 is 15 amino acids long. The sequenced part of the CDR3 DNA is TGTGCCACCAGCAGAGATCAGGGGAGCTCCTACGAG. It codes for CATSRDQGSSYE. The entire CDR3 sequence reads CATSRDQGSSYEQYF.

Many counts were recorded for this clone. CDR3 bases read: TGCGCCAGCAGCTTATCCGGCACTGAA. This encodes CASSLSGTE. The CDR3 in its entirety is CASSLSGTEAFF. This chain uses TRBV5-1 with TRBJ1-1, with D unclear. The read ends 3 residues early relative to the CDR3; the germline J gene fills the gap. Trimming removed 2 bases from V and 4 bases from J, with 6 bases in between. The CDR3 totals 12 residues. Germline-derived CDR1 and CDR2 are SGHRS and YFSETQ.

At least ten counts were recorded for this clone. The part of the CDR3 DNA that was read is TGTGCCAGCAGTTCTTCAGGGGTATACGGAGAAAAA. This translates into CASSSSGVYGEK. The entire CDR3 protein is CASSSSGVYGEKLFF. The chain combines TRBV6-2 or TRBV6-3 with TRBJ1-4; possibly TRBD1 for D (6 bases). Read sequence stops 3 residues before the CDR3 end, and the germline J gene provides the missing end. Germline V gives CDR1 MNHEY, CDR2 SVGEGT. The V end was cut by 4 bases, the J end by 8 bases, with 17 bases between. The CDR3 has 15 amino acids.

Ten or more counts support this clone. The CDR3 is cut off 3 residues early in the read; its end comes from the germline J gene. The chain joins TRBV7-8 to TRBJ2-7, with TRBD2 matching 7 bases. V gave up 7 bases and J gave up 2 bases; unmatched junction bases: 8. The CDR3 is made up of 14 amino acids. Germline CDR1 reads SGHVS; CDR2 reads FQNEAQ. The CDR3 DNA, read in part, is TGTGCCAGCACTATAGCGGGCGGACCCTACGAG. Protein product: CASTIAGGPYE. The entire CDR3 protein reads CASTIAGGPYEQYF.